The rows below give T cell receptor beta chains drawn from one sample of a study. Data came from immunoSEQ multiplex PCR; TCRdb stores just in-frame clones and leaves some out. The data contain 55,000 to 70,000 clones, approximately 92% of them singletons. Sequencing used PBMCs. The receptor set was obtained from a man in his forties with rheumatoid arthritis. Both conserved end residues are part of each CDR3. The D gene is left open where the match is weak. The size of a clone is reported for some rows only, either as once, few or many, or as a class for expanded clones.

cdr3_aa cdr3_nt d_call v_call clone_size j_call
CASSQATSGSYNEQFF TGCGCCAGCAGCCAAGCTACTAGCGGGAGCTACAATGAGCAGTTCTTC TRBD2 TRBV4-3 few TRBJ2-1
CASSQDGGLGNQPQHF TGCGCCAGCAGCCAAGATGGGGGGCTAGGCAATCAGCCCCAGCATTTT NA TRBV4-1 NA TRBJ1-5
CVLDGTLREQYF TGTGTCCTGGACGGGACCCTAAGGGAACAGTACTTC NA TRBV30 NA TRBJ2-7
CASEYGTEAFF TGTGCCAGCGAGTATGGGACTGAAGCTTTCTTT NA TRBV2 NA TRBJ1-1
CASSAEAGGTEAFF TGTGCCAGCAGCGCAGAGGCAGGGGGGACTGAAGCTTTCTTT TRBD1 TRBV9 NA TRBJ1-1
CAWSVRGGDYGYTF TGTGCCTGGAGTGTACGGGGGGGAGACTATGGCTACACCTTC NA TRBV30 NA TRBJ1-2
CATRGLNTEAFF TGTGCCACGAGGGGCCTGAACACTGAAGCTTTCTTT NA TRBV5-6 NA TRBJ1-1
CASSIEGRAGELFF TGTGCCAGTAGTATAGAGGGCAGGGCCGGGGAGCTGTTTTTT NA TRBV19 NA TRBJ2-2
CVSSSQWRTTNTGELFF TGTGTCAGCAGCTCCCAGTGGCGGACCACGAACACCGGGGAGCTGTTTTTT NA TRBV7-3 NA TRBJ2-2
CASSTGTGQGGGSPLHF TGTGCCAGCAGCACAGGGACAGGCCAAGGGGGAGGTTCACCCCTCCACTTT TRBD1 TRBV7-2 once TRBJ1-6
CASSRGDEQYF TGTGCCAGCAGCAGGGGGGACGAGCAGTACTTC NA TRBV9 NA TRBJ2-7
CASNRQGGNQPQHF TGTGCCAGCAACCGACAGGGGGGCAATCAGCCCCAGCATTTT TRBD1 TRBV19 NA TRBJ1-5
CASSPPGVNTGELFF TGTGCCAGCTCACCACCAGGGGTGAACACCGGGGAGCTGTTTTTT NA TRBV18 NA TRBJ2-2
CASRRVTGELFF TGTGCCAGCAGGAGGGTTACCGGGGAGCTGTTTTTT NA TRBV2 once TRBJ2-2
CASSFPGQRDSYEQYF TGTGCCAGCAGCTTCCCGGGACAGCGAGACTCCTACGAGCAGTACTTC TRBD1 TRBV5-4 NA TRBJ2-7
CASRILTGENNQPQHF TGTGCCAGTCGAATTCTCACAGGGGAAAACAATCAGCCCCAGCATTTT TRBD1 TRBV19 NA TRBJ1-5
CASSPPGADEQYF TGTGCCAGCTCACCACCGGGAGCTGACGAGCAGTACTTC NA TRBV18 once TRBJ2-7
CAWSDMGQGYNTEAFF TGTGCCTGGAGTGATATGGGACAGGGTTACAACACTGAAGCTTTCTTT TRBD1 TRBV30 NA TRBJ1-1
CASSLAPSGTYEQYF TGTGCCAGCAGCTTAGCCCCTAGCGGGACTTACGAGCAGTACTTC TRBD2 TRBV11-2 NA TRBJ2-7
CAWRGGAGLRAYEQYF TGTGCCTGGAGAGGGGGCGCGGGGCTTCGCGCCTACGAGCAGTACTTC NA TRBV30 NA TRBJ2-7
CASSKSPAESENSPLHF TGTGCCAGCAGCAAATCCCCTGCGGAATCTGAAAATTCACCCCTCCACTTT NA TRBV21-1 NA TRBJ1-6
CATSDSAGTSGLPDTQYF TGTGCCACCAGTGATTCGGCCGGGACTAGCGGGCTTCCAGATACGCAGTATTTT TRBD2 TRBV24-1 NA TRBJ2-3
CASNDRLNQPQHF TGTGCCAGTAATGACAGGCTAAATCAGCCCCAGCATTTT NA TRBV19 NA TRBJ1-5
CAWSRTGQETQYF TGTGCCTGGAGTCGGACAGGTCAAGAGACCCAGTACTTC TRBD1 TRBV30 NA TRBJ2-5
CASSWGSNSQPQHF TGTGCCAGCAGCTGGGGCAGTAATAGCCAGCCCCAGCATTTT NA TRBV2 NA TRBJ1-5
CASSDSETGELFF TGTGCCAGCAGTGACAGCGAGACCGGGGAGCTGTTTTTT NA TRBV6-4 NA TRBJ2-2
CASSYGLDGNEQFF TGCGCCAGCAGCTACGGACTAGATGGCAATGAGCAGTTCTTC TRBD2 TRBV5-1 once TRBJ2-1
CASSQVGGQETQYF TGTGCCAGCAGCCAAGTGGGGGGCCAAGAGACCCAGTACTTC NA TRBV3-1/TRBV3-2 NA TRBJ2-5
CSASTSTDTQYF TGCAGTGCGAGTACTAGCACAGATACGCAGTATTTT NA TRBV20-1 NA TRBJ2-3
CASSLVPGNEQFF TGTGCCAGCAGCTTAGTTCCGGGAAATGAGCAGTTCTTC NA TRBV7-2 NA TRBJ2-1
CASTPFGYYGYTF TGTGCCAGCACCCCCTTCGGGTACTATGGCTACACCTTC NA TRBV7-2 NA TRBJ1-2
CAWSVPYLGDYGYTF TGTGCCTGGAGTGTACCGTACCTGGGGGACTATGGCTACACCTTC NA TRBV30 NA TRBJ1-2
CASSFPNYEQYF TGCGCCAGCAGCTTCCCGAACTACGAGCAGTACTTC NA TRBV5-1 NA TRBJ2-7
CASSWGGDEQFF TGTGCCAGCAGTTGGGGTGGGGATGAGCAGTTCTTC NA TRBV6-5 NA TRBJ2-1
CASSLESGYEQYF TGTGCCAGCAGTTTAGAGAGCGGCTACGAGCAGTACTTC NA TRBV28 NA TRBJ2-7
CASSLPGLASEEQFF TGTGCCAGCAGCTTACCGGGACTAGCCTCCGAAGAGCAGTTCTTC TRBD2 TRBV7-8 NA TRBJ2-1
CASSLGGRPNNSPLHF TGTGCCAGCAGCCTAGGGGGTAGACCTAATAATTCACCCCTCCACTTT NA TRBV28 NA TRBJ1-6
CASKMEGSTEAFF TGTGCCAGCAAGATGGAGGGGTCCACTGAAGCTTTCTTT NA TRBV5-6 NA TRBJ1-1
CASSPNRNSPLHF TGTGCCAGCAGCCCAAACAGAAATTCACCCCTCCACTTT NA TRBV5-6 NA TRBJ1-6
CASSPGGTEAFF TGTGCCAGCAGCCCGGGGGGAACTGAAGCTTTCTTT NA TRBV4-2 NA TRBJ1-1
CASSPTGSYGYTF TGTGCCAGCAGCCCCACTGGGAGCTATGGCTACACCTTC NA TRBV7-3 NA TRBJ1-2
CASSRQGPNSNQPQHF TGTGCCAGCTCCCGGCAAGGCCCCAATAGCAATCAGCCCCAGCATTTT NA TRBV27 NA TRBJ1-5
CASSLFREQFF TGTGCCAGCAGCTTATTCCGGGAGCAGTTCTTC NA TRBV7-9 NA TRBJ2-1
CASSVEGQVNTEAFF TGTGCCAGCAGTGTGGAGGGACAGGTGAACACTGAAGCTTTCTTT TRBD1 TRBV2 NA TRBJ1-1
CASSQGRSPLHF TGTGCCAGCAGCCAAGGTCGTTCACCCCTCCACTTT NA TRBV3-1/TRBV3-2 NA TRBJ1-6
CAWSRQKMALGNTEAFF TGTGCCTGGAGTCGACAGAAAATGGCACTTGGGAACACTGAAGCTTTCTTT NA TRBV30 NA TRBJ1-1
CASRDTTSYNEQFF TGTGCCAGCAGAGATACAACCTCCTACAATGAGCAGTTCTTC NA TRBV28 NA TRBJ2-1
CASSLYRPRGETQYF TGTGCCAGCAGCTTGTACCGCCCCCGGGGGGAGACCCAGTACTTC NA TRBV5-8 NA TRBJ2-5
CASSLGVSGGPNEQFF TGTGCCAGCAGCTTAGGGGTGAGCGGGGGACCCAATGAGCAGTTCTTC TRBD2 TRBV11-3 NA TRBJ2-1
CASSQGQLMNTEAFF TGTGCCAGCTCACAGGGACAGCTCATGAACACTGAAGCTTTCTTT TRBD1 TRBV18 NA TRBJ1-1
CASSRVGTSSNEQFF TGTGCCAGCAGCCGGGTGGGGACTAGCTCAAATGAGCAGTTCTTC TRBD2 TRBV7-2 once TRBJ2-1
CSARGTEAFF TGCAGTGCTAGGGGGACTGAAGCTTTCTTT NA TRBV20-1 NA TRBJ1-1
CASSLFSWYSNQPQHF TGTGCCAGCAGTTTATTCTCATGGTATAGCAATCAGCCCCAGCATTTT NA TRBV28 NA TRBJ1-5
CASTRTFEAFF TGTGCCAGTACCAGGACGTTTGAAGCTTTCTTT NA TRBV19 once TRBJ1-1
CASSFPGPEEEQYF TGTGCCAGCAGCTTTCCGGGACCGGAGGAGGAGCAGTACTTC NA TRBV5-4 few TRBJ2-7